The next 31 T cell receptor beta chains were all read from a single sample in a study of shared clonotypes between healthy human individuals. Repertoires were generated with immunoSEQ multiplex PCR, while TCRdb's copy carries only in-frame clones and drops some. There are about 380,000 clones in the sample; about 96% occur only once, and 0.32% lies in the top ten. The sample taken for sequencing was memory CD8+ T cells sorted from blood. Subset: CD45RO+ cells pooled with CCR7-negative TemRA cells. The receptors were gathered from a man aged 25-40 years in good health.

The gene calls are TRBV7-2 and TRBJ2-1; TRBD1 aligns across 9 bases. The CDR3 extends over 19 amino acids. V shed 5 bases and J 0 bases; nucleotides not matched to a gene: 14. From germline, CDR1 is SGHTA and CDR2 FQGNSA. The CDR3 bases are TGTGCCAGCAGCCTGGCCGGGACAGGGTCCCTTGGCTCCTACAATGAGCAGTTCTTC. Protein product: CASSLAGTGSLGSYNEQFF.

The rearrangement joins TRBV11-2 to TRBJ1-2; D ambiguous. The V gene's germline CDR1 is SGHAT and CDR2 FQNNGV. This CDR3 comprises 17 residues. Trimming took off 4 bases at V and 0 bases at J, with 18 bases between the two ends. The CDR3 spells CASSSGLWGRANYGYTF. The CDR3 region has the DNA TGTGCCAGCAGCTCTGGGCTCTGGGGTAGAGCTAACTATGGCTACACCTTC.

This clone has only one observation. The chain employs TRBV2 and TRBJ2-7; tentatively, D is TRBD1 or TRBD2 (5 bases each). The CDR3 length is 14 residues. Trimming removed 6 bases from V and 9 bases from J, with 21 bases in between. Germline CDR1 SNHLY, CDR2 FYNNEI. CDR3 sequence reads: CASRDLVLGVVQYF. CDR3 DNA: TGTGCCAGCAGGGACCTTGTGTTGGGGGTAGTGCAGTACTTC.

The CDR3 region has the DNA TGTGCCAGCAGCTTGGACAGGGATAATGAAAAACTGTTTTTT. This translates into CASSLDRDNEKLFF. The chain carries TRBV7-2 and TRBJ1-4, with 8 bases matching TRBD1. The CDR3 runs to 14 residues. Germline loops: CDR1 SGHTA, CDR2 FQGNSA. With 3 bases clipped from V and 4 bases from J, the junction kept 1 base outside the gene matches.

CDR3 protein: CASSVGSSGSTDTQYF. The DNA for the CDR3 is TGTGCCAGCAGCGTAGGTTCCAGCGGGAGCACAGATACGCAGTATTTT. The chain joins TRBV9 to TRBJ2-3; weak D call: TRBD2 (6 bases). Looked up from germline, CDR1 is SGDLS and CDR2 is YYNGEE. Trimming took 0 bases from V and 0 from J, leaving 11 bases between them. This CDR3 spans 16 amino acids.

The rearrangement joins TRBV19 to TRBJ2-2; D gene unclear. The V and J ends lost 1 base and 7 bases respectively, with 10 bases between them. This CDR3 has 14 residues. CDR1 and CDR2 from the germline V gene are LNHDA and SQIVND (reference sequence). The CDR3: CASSIAQVGGELFF. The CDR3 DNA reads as TGTGCCAGTAGTATAGCCCAGGTCGGCGGGGAGCTGTTTTTT.

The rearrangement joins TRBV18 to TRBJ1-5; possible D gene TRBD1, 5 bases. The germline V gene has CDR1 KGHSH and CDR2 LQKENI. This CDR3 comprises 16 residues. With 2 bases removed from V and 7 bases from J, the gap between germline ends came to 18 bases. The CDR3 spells CASSPWSGGFGQPQHF. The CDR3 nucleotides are TGTGCCAGCTCACCATGGAGTGGGGGGTTCGGACAGCCCCAGCATTTT.

In nucleotides, the CDR3 is TGTGCCAGCAGCTGGGGACAGGGGGCCGGGGAGCTGTTTTTT. Its translation is CASSWGQGAGELFF. The rearrangement uses TRBV5-4 and TRBJ2-2, with TRBD1 matching 11 bases. The CDR3 loop spans 14 amino acids. The ends lost 3 bases at V and 6 bases at J; junction bases unmatched: 1. CDR1 SGHNT and CDR2 YYREEE come from the germline V gene (reference sequence).

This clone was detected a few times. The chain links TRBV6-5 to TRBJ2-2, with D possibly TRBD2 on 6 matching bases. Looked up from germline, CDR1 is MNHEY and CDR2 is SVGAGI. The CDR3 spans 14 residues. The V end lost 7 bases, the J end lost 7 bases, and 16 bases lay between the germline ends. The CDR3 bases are TGTGCCAGCAACGGTGGACTACTCAGCGGGGAGCTGTTTTTT. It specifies CASNGGLLSGELFF.

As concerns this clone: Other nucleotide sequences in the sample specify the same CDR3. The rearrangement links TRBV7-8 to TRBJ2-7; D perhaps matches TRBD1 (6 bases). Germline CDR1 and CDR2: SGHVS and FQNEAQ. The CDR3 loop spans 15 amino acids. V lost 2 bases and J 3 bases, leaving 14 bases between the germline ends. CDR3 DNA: TGTGCCAGCAGCTTAACCACAGGGAGAAACTACGAGCAGTACTTC. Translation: CASSLTTGRNYEQYF.

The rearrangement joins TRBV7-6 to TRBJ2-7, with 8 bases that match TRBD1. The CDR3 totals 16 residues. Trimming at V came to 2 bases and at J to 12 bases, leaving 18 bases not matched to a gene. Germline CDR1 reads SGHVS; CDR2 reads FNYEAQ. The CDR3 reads CASSLRTSGTGVLWYF. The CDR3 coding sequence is TGTGCCAGCAGCTTACGAACCTCTGGGACAGGAGTCTTGTGGTACTTC.

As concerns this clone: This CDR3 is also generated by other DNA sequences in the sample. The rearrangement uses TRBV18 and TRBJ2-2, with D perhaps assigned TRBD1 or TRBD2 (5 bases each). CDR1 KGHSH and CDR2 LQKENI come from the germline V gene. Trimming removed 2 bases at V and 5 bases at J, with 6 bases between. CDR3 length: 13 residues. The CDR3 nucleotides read TGTGCCAGCTCACCATGGGGGACCGGGGAGCTGTTTTTT. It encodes CASSPWGTGELFF.

CDR3 region: CASSAGQGWGYTF. The CDR3 DNA follows: TGTGCCAGCAGCGCGGGACAGGGATGGGGCTACACCTTC. V usage is TRBV7-9 and J usage is TRBJ1-2; 9 bases map to TRBD1. V shed 5 bases, J shed 8 bases, and the junction held 6 bases outside the gene matches. Germline-derived CDR1 and CDR2 are SEHNR and FQNEAQ (reference sequence). The CDR3 contains 13 residues. The whole variable domain, filled in from reference TRBV7-9 and TRBJ1-2, reads DTGVSQNPRHKITKRGQNVTFRCDPISEHNRLYWYRQTLGQGPEFLTYFQNEAQLEKSRLLSDRFSAERPKGSFSTLEIQRTEQGDSAMYLCASSAGQGWGYTFGSGTRLTVV.

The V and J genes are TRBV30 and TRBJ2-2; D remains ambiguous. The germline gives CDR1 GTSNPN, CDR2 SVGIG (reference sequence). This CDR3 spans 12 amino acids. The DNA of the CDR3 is TGTACGGGCATCTCGAACACCGGGGAGCTGTTTTTT. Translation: CTGISNTGELFF. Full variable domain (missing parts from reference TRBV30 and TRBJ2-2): SQTIHQWPATLVQPVGSPLSLECTVEGTSNPNLYWYRQAAGRGLQLLFYSVGIGQISSEVPQNLSASRPQDRQFILSSKKLLLSDSGFYLCTGISNTGELFFGEGSRLTVL.

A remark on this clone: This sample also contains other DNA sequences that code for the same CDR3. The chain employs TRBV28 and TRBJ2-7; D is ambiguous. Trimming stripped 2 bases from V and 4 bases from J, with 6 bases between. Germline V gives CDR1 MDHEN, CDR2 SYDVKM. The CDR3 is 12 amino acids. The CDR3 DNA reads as TGTGCCAGCAGTTTACGGGTGTACGAGCAGTACTTC. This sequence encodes CASSLRVYEQYF.

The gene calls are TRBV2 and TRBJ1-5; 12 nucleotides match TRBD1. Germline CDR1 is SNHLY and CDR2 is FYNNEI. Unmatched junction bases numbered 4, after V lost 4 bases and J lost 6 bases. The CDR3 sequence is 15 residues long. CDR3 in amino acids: CASSGDRGRGQPQHF. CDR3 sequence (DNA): TGTGCCAGCAGTGGGGACAGGGGGCGAGGTCAGCCCCAGCATTTT.

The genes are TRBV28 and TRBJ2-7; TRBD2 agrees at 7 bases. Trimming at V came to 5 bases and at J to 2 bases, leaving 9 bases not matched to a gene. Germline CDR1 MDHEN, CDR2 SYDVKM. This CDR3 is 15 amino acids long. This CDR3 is CASSTPTSSTYEQYF. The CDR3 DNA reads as TGTGCCAGCAGTACCCCGACTAGCAGTACCTACGAGCAGTACTTC. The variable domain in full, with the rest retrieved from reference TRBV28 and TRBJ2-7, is DVKVTQSSRYLVKRTGEKVFLECVQDMDHENMFWYRQDPGLGLRLIYFSYDVKMKEKGDIPEGYSVSREKKERFSLILESASTNQTSMYLCASSTPTSSTYEQYFGPGTRLTVT.

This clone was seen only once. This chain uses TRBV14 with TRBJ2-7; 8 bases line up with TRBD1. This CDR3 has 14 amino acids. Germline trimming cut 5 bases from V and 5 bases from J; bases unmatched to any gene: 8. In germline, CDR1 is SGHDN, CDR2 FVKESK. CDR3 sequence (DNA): TGTGCCAGCAGCAAGGACAGGGCGAGCCACGAGCAGTACTTC. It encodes CASSKDRASHEQYF.

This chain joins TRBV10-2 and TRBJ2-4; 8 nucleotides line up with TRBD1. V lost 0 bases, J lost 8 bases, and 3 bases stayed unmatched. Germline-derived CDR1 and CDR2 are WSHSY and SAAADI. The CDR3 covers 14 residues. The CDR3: CASSESDRGDIQYF. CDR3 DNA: TGCGCCAGCAGTGAGTCAGACAGGGGAGACATTCAGTACTTC.

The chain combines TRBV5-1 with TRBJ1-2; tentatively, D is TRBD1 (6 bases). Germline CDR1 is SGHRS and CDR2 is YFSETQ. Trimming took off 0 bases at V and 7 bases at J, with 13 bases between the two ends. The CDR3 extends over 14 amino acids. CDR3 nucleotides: TGCGCCAGCAGCTTGGCAGGGGCGCTAAGTGGCTACACCTTC. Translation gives CASSLAGALSGYTF. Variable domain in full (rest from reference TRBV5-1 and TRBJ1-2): KAGVTQTPRYLIKTRGQQVTLSCSPISGHRSVSWYQQTPGQGLQFLFEYFSETQRNKGNFPGRFSGRQFSNSRSEMNVSTLELGDSALYLCASSLAGALSGYTFGSGTRLTVV.

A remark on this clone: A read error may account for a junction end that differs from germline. The CDR3 here is CAWSVVGDKVF. In DNA, the CDR3 is TGTGCCTGGAGTGTAGTTGGGGACAAGGTCTTC. This sequence joins TRBV30 and TRBJ2-1; D perhaps matches TRBD1 (6 bases). This CDR3 comprises 11 residues. CDR1 is GTSNPN, CDR2 SVGIG, per germline (reference sequence).

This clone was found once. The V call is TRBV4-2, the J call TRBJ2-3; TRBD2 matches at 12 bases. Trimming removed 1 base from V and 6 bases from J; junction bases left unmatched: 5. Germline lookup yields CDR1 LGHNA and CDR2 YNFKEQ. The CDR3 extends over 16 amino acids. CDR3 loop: CASSQGASGRGDTQYF. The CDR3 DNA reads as TGTGCCAGCAGCCAAGGGGCTAGCGGGAGGGGGGATACGCAGTATTTT.

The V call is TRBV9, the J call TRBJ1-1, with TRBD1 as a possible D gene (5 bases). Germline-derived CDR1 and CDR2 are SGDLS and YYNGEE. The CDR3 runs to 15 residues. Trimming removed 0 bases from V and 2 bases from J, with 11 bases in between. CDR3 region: CASSVEGRANTEAFF. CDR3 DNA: TGTGCCAGCAGCGTAGAGGGCAGGGCTAACACTGAAGCTTTCTTT.

The CDR3 loop is CASSLEGVGNQPQHF. CDR3 nucleotides: TGTGCCAGCAGCCTAGAAGGGGTGGGCAATCAGCCCCAGCATTTT. The V call is TRBV6-6, the J call TRBJ1-5, with D perhaps matching TRBD1 (5 bases). This CDR3 is 15 amino acids long. V lost 6 bases and J lost 2, with 14 bases in between. Germline CDR1 MNHNY, CDR2 SVGAGI (reference sequence).

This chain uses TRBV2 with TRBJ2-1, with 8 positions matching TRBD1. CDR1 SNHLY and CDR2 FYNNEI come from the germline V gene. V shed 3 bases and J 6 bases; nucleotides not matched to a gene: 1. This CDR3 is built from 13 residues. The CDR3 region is CASSDRGLNEQFF. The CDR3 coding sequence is TGTGCCAGCAGTGACAGGGGGCTCAATGAGCAGTTCTTC. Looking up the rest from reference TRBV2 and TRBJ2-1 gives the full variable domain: EPEVTQTPSHQVTQMGQEVILRCVPISNHLYFYWYRQILGQKVEFLVSFYNNEISEKSEIFDDQFSVERPDGSNFTLKIRSTKLEDSAMYFCASSDRGLNEQFFGPGTRLTVL.

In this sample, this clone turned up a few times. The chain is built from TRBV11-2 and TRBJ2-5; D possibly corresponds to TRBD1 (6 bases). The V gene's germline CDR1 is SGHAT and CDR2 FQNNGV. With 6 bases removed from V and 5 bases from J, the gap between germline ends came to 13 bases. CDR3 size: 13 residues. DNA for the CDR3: TGTGCCAGCAGGGGGGCGTATGGGGAGACCCAGTACTTC. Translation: CASRGAYGETQYF.

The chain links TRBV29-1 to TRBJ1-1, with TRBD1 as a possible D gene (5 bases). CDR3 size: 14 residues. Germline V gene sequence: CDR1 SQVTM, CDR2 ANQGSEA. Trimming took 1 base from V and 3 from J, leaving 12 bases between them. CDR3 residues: CSVEVKGRYTEAFF. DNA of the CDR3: TGCAGCGTTGAAGTAAAGGGGCGTTACACTGAAGCTTTCTTT.

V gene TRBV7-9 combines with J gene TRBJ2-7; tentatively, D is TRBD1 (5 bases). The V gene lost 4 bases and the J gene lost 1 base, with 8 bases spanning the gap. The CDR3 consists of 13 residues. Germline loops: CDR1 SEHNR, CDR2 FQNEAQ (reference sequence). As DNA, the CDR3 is TGTGCCAGCAGCTCAGACAGATCCTACGAGCAGTACTTC. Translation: CASSSDRSYEQYF.

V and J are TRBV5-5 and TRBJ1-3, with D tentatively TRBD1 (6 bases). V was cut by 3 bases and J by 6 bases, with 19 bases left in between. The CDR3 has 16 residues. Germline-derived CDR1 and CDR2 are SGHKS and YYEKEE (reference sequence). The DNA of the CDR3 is TGTGCCAGCAGCTGGGACAACCGGGGGCGAGAAAACACCATATATTTT. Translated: CASSWDNRGRENTIYF.

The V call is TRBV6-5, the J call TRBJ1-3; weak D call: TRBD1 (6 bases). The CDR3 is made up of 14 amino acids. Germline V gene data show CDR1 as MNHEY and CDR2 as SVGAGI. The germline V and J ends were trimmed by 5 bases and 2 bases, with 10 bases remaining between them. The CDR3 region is CASSRTGTGNTIYF. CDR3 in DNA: TGTGCCAGCAGTCGAACAGGGACTGGAAACACCATATATTTT.

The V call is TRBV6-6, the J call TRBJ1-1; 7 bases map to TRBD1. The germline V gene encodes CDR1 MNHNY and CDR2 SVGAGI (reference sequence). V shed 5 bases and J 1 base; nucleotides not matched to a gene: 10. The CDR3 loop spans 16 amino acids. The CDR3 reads CASSKGAGAPNTEAFF. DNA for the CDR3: TGTGCCAGCAGTAAGGGGGCGGGCGCTCCGAACACTGAAGCTTTCTTT.